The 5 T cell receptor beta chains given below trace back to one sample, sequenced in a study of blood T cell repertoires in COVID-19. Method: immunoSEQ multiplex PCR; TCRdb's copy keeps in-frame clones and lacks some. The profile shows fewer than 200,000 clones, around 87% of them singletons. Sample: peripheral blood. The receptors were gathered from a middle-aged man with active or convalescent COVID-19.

CDR3 in amino acids: CASKDYHYEQYF. The CDR3 DNA reads TGCGCCAGCAAGGACTATCACTACGAGCAGTACTTC. This chain connects TRBV5-1 to TRBJ2-7; possibly TRBD2 for D (6 bases). V was cut by 6 bases and J by 3 bases, with 10 bases left in between. The CDR3 covers 12 residues. Germline V gene sequence: CDR1 SGHRS, CDR2 YFSETQ.

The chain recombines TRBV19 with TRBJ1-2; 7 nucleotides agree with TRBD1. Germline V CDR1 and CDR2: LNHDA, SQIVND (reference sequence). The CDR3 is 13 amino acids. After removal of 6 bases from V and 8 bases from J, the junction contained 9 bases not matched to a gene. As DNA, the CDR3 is TGTGCCAGTAGGTCTGGACAGGCGCTGGGCTACACCTTC. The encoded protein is CASRSGQALGYTF. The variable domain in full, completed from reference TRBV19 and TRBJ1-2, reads DGGITQSPKYLFRKEGQNVTLSCEQNLNHDAMYWYRQDPGQGLRLIYYSQIVNDFQKGDIAEGYSVSREKKESFPLTVTSAQKNPTAFYLCASRSGQALGYTFGSGTRLTVV.

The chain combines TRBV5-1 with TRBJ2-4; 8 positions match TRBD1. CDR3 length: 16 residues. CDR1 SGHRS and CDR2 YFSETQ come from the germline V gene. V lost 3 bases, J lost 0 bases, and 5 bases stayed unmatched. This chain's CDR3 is CASSSTGGIAKNIQYF. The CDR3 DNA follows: TGCGCCAGCAGCTCAACAGGGGGGATAGCCAAAAACATTCAGTACTTC.

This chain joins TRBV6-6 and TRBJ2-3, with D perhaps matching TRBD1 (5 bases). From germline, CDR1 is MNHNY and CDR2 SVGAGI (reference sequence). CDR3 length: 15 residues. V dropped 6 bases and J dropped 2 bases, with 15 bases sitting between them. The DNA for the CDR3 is TGTGCCAGCAGGTCATCAGGGCAAGCCACAGATACGCAGTATTTT. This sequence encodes CASRSSGQATDTQYF.

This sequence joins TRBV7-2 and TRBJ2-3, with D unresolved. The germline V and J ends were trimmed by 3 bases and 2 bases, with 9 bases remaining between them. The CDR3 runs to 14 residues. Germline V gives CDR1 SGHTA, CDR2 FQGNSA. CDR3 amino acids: CASSFSITTDTQYF. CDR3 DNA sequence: TGTGCCAGCAGCTTCTCTATAACCACAGATACGCAGTATTTT.